This T cell receptor beta chain was captured in a study of tumor-infiltrating lymphocytes in primary liver carcinoma. The wider study: The five patients, who were men and women, ranged in age from 30 to 69 years. Every sample contained roughly 3.65 to 7.5 million productive TCRbeta reads, and these numbers were similar from one tissue type to another. Findings and limits, study-wide: Each sample was bulk and unsorted; consequently, CD4+ and CD8+ repertoires were not compared.

The CDR3 loop spans 16 amino acids. Germline V CDR1 and CDR2: MGHRA, YSYEKL. Unsorted whole blood supplied the blood RNA, and germline DNA was isolated too. Of note for this clonotype: What it recognizes is unknown. A much more abundant neighbour one base away suggests this may be a read error.

Total RNA amounting to roughly 450 ng was the source from which TCR beta cDNA was made with a constant-region primer. Library construction for TCR beta comprised three nested multiplex PCR rounds performed with slightly modified ARM-PCR. Primers for the first two PCR rounds were TRBV1-TRBV30 forward primers and a C-beta reverse primer (10 cycles per round). One entry per CDR3 protein, called by TCRdb with MiXCR from the multiplex PCR reads. The repertoire includes approximately 340,000 distinct CDR3 sequences, around 60% of them detected once, and about 6.5% sits in the top ten. The clonotype comes from a man aged 35 to 55 with primary liver carcinoma and hepatitis B virus infection. This chain links TRBV4-1 with TRBJ2-3; unclear D gene. The sequenced material came from peripheral blood. The CDR3 loop is CASSQGASLRTDTRYF. CDR3 DNA: TGCGCCAGCAGCCAAGGCGCCTCTTTGCGCACAGATACGCGGTATTTT.